These T cell receptor beta chains were read from a single sample in a study of CD8 T cells in ankylosing spondylitis. TCRdb processed the 5' RACE reads anew with MiXCR; each CDR3 protein has one entry. The table includes some 700,000 distinct CDR3 sequences, around 19% detected once. Material for sequencing was blood, either unsorted or a sorted T cell fraction (not recorded which). Receptors originate from a male donor with ankylosing spondylitis. The CDR3 runs from the conserved cysteine through the conserved F or W. Each record gives: clone size, D gene, V gene, J gene, CDR3 DNA, CDR3 protein. D genes are given only for firm matches. Where a row states a size, it is once, few, many or the class of an expanded clone; other rows omit it.

clone size: .
D gene: .
V gene: TRBV20-1
J gene: TRBJ1-5
CDR3 DNA: TGCAGTGCTATATCCGGGAATCAGCCCCAGCATTTT
CDR3 protein: CSAISGNQPQHF

clone size: .
D gene: .
V gene: TRBV7-9
J gene: TRBJ1-2
CDR3 DNA: TGTGCCAGCAGCTATGGAGACTATGGCTACACCTTC
CDR3 protein: CASSYGDYGYTF

clone size: few
D gene: .
V gene: TRBV5-4
J gene: TRBJ2-3
CDR3 DNA: TGTGCCAGCAGTTTGGAGAAACCCGACACAGATACGCAGTATTTT
CDR3 protein: CASSLEKPDTDTQYF

clone size: few
D gene: .
V gene: TRBV12-3/TRBV12-4
J gene: TRBJ1-2
CDR3 DNA: TGTGCCAGCAGTTTAAGTGGGGGGCGGGGAGGCTACACCTTC
CDR3 protein: CASSLSGGRGGYTF

clone size: .
D gene: .
V gene: TRBV20-1
J gene: TRBJ2-3
CDR3 DNA: TGCAGTGCTAGAAAGCTACAGGGAAACACAGATACGCAGTATTTT
CDR3 protein: CSARKLQGNTDTQYF

clone size: many
D gene: .
V gene: TRBV7-9
J gene: TRBJ2-5
CDR3 DNA: TGTGCCAGCAGCTCTTTAGGCGAGACCCAGTACTTC
CDR3 protein: CASSSLGETQYF

clone size: few
D gene: .
V gene: TRBV5-1
J gene: TRBJ2-7
CDR3 DNA: TGCGCCAGCAGAGTTGGGGGCTCCTACGAGCAGTACTTC
CDR3 protein: CASRVGGSYEQYF

clone size: .
D gene: TRBD1
V gene: TRBV12-3/TRBV12-4
J gene: TRBJ1-1
CDR3 DNA: TGTGCCAGCACCCTTCCGGGACAGATGAACACTGAAGCTTTCTTT
CDR3 protein: CASTLPGQMNTEAFF

clone size: few
D gene: .
V gene: TRBV5-1
J gene: TRBJ2-3
CDR3 DNA: TGCGCCAGCAGCTTGGCTCCCAGATCTAGCACAGATACGCAGTATTTT
CDR3 protein: CASSLAPRSSTDTQYF

clone size: .
D gene: .
V gene: TRBV7-9
J gene: TRBJ2-2
CDR3 DNA: TGTGCCAGCAGACCTTCGGGGGACACCGGGGAGCTGTTTTTT
CDR3 protein: CASRPSGDTGELFF

clone size: few
D gene: TRBD1
V gene: TRBV7-9
J gene: TRBJ2-1
CDR3 DNA: TGTGCCAGCACCAAACCGGGGACAGTCTACAATGAGCAGTTCTTC
CDR3 protein: CASTKPGTVYNEQFF

clone size: few
D gene: .
V gene: TRBV11-2
J gene: TRBJ2-7
CDR3 DNA: TGTGCCAGCAGCCAACTGCCGAGGGGGAGCAGCTGGTACGAGCAGTACTTC
CDR3 protein: CASSQLPRGSSWYEQYF

clone size: .
D gene: TRBD1
V gene: TRBV20-1
J gene: TRBJ1-2
CDR3 DNA: TGCAGTGCCACTAGGGGTGGGGGACAGAATCCTAACTATGGCTACACCTTC
CDR3 protein: CSATRGGGQNPNYGYTF

clone size: few
D gene: TRBD1
V gene: TRBV4-1
J gene: TRBJ2-5
CDR3 DNA: TGCGCCAGCAGGTTTGGGACAGCAGATGGAGAGACCCAGTACTTC
CDR3 protein: CASRFGTADGETQYF